The 14 T cell receptor beta chains given below trace back to one sample, sequenced in a study of identical twins. Each CDR3 protein is one row after TCRdb ran MiXCR on the 5' RACE reads. The table records 420,000 or so distinct CDR3 sequences, less than 20% of them present only once. The sequenced sample consisted of naive T cells sorted from blood. Source of these receptors: a man in his fifties or sixties in good health.

This rearrangement joins TRBV19 to TRBJ2-5; D unresolved. The ends were cut back, 1 base at V and 3 bases at J, with 6 bases in the middle. The CDR3 is 13 amino acids. Per germline, CDR1 LNHDA and CDR2 SQIVND (reference sequence). The CDR3 sequence: CASSIGREETQYF. The DNA of the CDR3 is TGTGCCAGTAGTATAGGACGCGAAGAGACCCAGTACTTC.

This clonotype showed up just a few times. The chain employs TRBV18 and TRBJ2-7; no clear D gene. Trimming left V 1 base short and J 2 bases short, with 3 bases between. Germline V CDR1 and CDR2: KGHSH, LQKENI. The CDR3 runs 12 residues. The CDR3 is CASSPQAYEQYF. CDR3 sequence (DNA): TGTGCCAGCTCACCACAAGCCTACGAGCAGTACTTC.

This clonotype was seen a handful of times. This sequence joins TRBV20-1 and TRBJ1-2; a weak D match, TRBD1 (6 bases). Germline loops: CDR1 DFQATT, CDR2 SNEGSKA (reference sequence). Trimming took off 3 bases at V and 7 bases at J, with 15 bases between the two ends. The CDR3 has 13 amino acids. The CDR3 sequence: CSASGTPEGGYTF. In nucleotides, the CDR3 is TGCAGTGCTAGCGGGACACCGGAGGGTGGCTACACCTTC.

This chain joins TRBV10-3 and TRBJ2-7; no clear D. The germline gives CDR1 ENHRY, CDR2 SYGVKD. V was trimmed by 3 bases and J by 6 bases, leaving 6 bases between them. The CDR3 is 11 amino acids. CDR3 in DNA: TGTGCCATCAGTGAAAAAAGCGAGCAGTACTTC. Its translation is CAISEKSEQYF.

This chain connects TRBV5-1 to TRBJ2-1; D might be TRBD1 (6 bases). The V gene's germline CDR1 is SGHRS and CDR2 YFSETQ. Trimming took 4 bases from V and 9 from J, leaving 14 bases between them. This CDR3 has 13 residues. CDR3 sequence (DNA): TGCGCCAGCAGCCTGGGGGCAGCGCTTGAGCAGTTCTTC. Residues: CASSLGAALEQFF.

At least ten counts were recorded for this clonotype. The V call is TRBV11-2, the J call TRBJ2-1, with 13 bases aligning to TRBD2. The trim removed 0 bases at V and 0 bases at J, leaving 5 bases unmatched. This CDR3 region has 19 residues. Per the germline V gene, CDR1 is SGHAT and CDR2 is FQNNGV. CDR3 bases: TGTGCCAGCAGCTTAGATGGACTAGCGGGAGCCGACTCCTACAATGAGCAGTTCTTC. This translates into CASSLDGLAGADSYNEQFF.

The chain employs TRBV4-1 and TRBJ2-1, with D perhaps matching TRBD1 (6 bases). CDR3 size: 16 residues. Germline CDR1 reads MGHRA; CDR2 reads YSYEKL. Trimming took off 0 bases at V and 2 bases at J, with 11 bases between the two ends. In DNA, the CDR3 is TGCGCCAGCAGCCAAGATGGGACACCTACCTACAATGAGCAGTTCTTC. Protein product: CASSQDGTPTYNEQFF.

This clonotype has just a few counts. The chain couples TRBV5-1 to TRBJ1-2; 8 nucleotides line up with TRBD1. Germline loops: CDR1 SGHRS, CDR2 YFSETQ. This CDR3 comprises 14 residues. With 3 bases clipped from V and 4 bases from J, the junction kept 5 bases outside the gene matches. CDR3 residues: CASSSSGGAYGYTF. The CDR3 DNA reads as TGCGCCAGCAGCTCATCAGGGGGCGCCTATGGCTACACCTTC.

This clonotype turned up a few times. The gene calls are TRBV10-3 and TRBJ1-5; perhaps TRBD1 as D (6 bases). Germline loops: CDR1 ENHRY, CDR2 SYGVKD. The CDR3 is made up of 13 amino acids. Trimming stripped 8 bases from V and 7 bases from J, with 15 bases between. The DNA of the CDR3 is TGTGCCATCGGGGGCAGGGAAAAACAGCCCCAGCATTTT. Protein sequence: CAIGGREKQPQHF.

This clonotype appeared a few times. The V and J genes are TRBV27 and TRBJ2-6, with D unresolved. The germline gives CDR1 MNHEY, CDR2 SMNVEV (reference sequence). CDR3 length: 17 residues. Trimming pared 3 bases from V and 0 bases from J, leaving 12 bases between. In DNA form, the CDR3 reads TGTGCCAGCAGTTTCATCCCGGCAGTCTCTGGGGCCAACGTCCTGACTTTC. It encodes CASSFIPAVSGANVLTF.

A few counts support this clonotype. This chain connects TRBV29-1 to TRBJ2-3; TRBD1 might be the D (7 bases). The CDR3 spans 16 residues. The germline V and J ends were trimmed by 4 bases and 2 bases, with 19 bases remaining between them. Germline V gene lookup returns CDR1 SQVTM and CDR2 ANQGSEA. CDR3 amino acids: CSVAQGGNLLTDTQYF. The CDR3 DNA reads TGCAGCGTTGCTCAGGGGGGTAACTTACTCACAGATACGCAGTATTTT.

This clonotype was detected a few times. The chain couples TRBV4-3 to TRBJ2-7, with 10 bases that match TRBD2. The CDR3 has 15 residues. The germline V gene has CDR1 LGHNA and CDR2 YSLEER. The junction had 3 bases not matched to a gene; V was cut back by 4 bases and J by 0 bases. This CDR3 reads CASSLGLAVSYEQYF. The CDR3 region has the DNA TGCGCCAGCAGCCTAGGACTAGCGGTCTCCTACGAGCAGTACTTC.

The DNA for the CDR3 is TGTGCCAGCAGCCACAACATACAGGGGGCGTACGAGCAGTACTTC. Translation: CASSHNIQGAYEQYF. This chain connects TRBV6-1 to TRBJ2-7, with 9 bases fitting TRBD1. The CDR3 length is 15 residues. CDR1 and CDR2 (germline): MNHNS, SASEGT. V trimming: 6 bases; J trimming: 4 bases; junction bases outside the gene matches: 10.

This clonotype showed up just once. This may be a read error, as it is one base from a much larger clone. The chain carries TRBV11-2 and TRBJ2-7; TRBD1 might be the D (6 bases). This CDR3 is 14 amino acids long. Germline CDR1 reads SGHAT; CDR2 reads FQNNGV. In DNA form, the CDR3 reads TGTGCCACCAGCTTCCCGGACAGTCCCTACGAGCAGTACTTC. It is translated as CATSFPDSPYEQYF.